These 4 T cell receptor beta chains came from one sample sequenced in a study of identical twins. TCRdb passed the 5' RACE reads through MiXCR, listing each CDR3 protein once. The sample comprises around 680,000 distinct CDR3 sequences, about 9.4% of which are singletons, and 0.75% to 1% rests with the top ten. These data also formed part of another study, on yellow fever vaccine responses in identical twins.

The sample consisted of PBMCs. The receptor source for this set is a woman between 18 and 30 years old in good health.

In this sample, this clonotype turned up many times. The chain joins TRBV7-2 to TRBJ2-7; D possibly corresponds to TRBD2 (7 bases). This CDR3 region has 14 residues. Germline CDR1 reads SGHTA; CDR2 reads FQGNSA. V lost 6 bases and J 0 bases, leaving 12 bases between the germline ends. The CDR3 sequence is CASREGGSSYEQYF. CDR3 DNA: TGTGCCAGCAGAGAGGGGGGGAGCTCCTACGAGCAGTACTTC.

The V and J genes are TRBV20-1 and TRBJ2-7; no clear D. The CDR3 runs to 13 residues. Germline V gives CDR1 DFQATT, CDR2 SNEGSKA (reference sequence). The V gene lost 3 bases and the J gene lost 0 bases, with 9 bases spanning the gap. CDR3 sequence: CSASLGSSYEQYF. The CDR3 DNA follows: TGCAGTGCTAGTTTGGGCAGCTCCTACGAGCAGTACTTC.

This clonotype was seen repeatedly, ten times or more. V gene TRBV7-9 combines with J gene TRBJ2-1, with 8 bases aligning to TRBD1. V trimming: 7 bases; J trimming: 6 bases; junction bases outside the gene matches: 2. The germline V gene encodes CDR1 SEHNR and CDR2 FQNEAQ (reference sequence). This CDR3 has 12 amino acids. CDR3 loop: CASTDRANEQFF. In DNA, the CDR3 is TGTGCCAGCACGGACAGGGCCAATGAGCAGTTCTTC.

This clonotype was found a few times. J is TRBJ2-6 and V is TRBV7-3, with TRBD2 as a possible D gene (5 bases). Trimming took off 5 bases at V and 2 bases at J, with 10 bases between the two ends. The germline V gene encodes CDR1 SGHTA and CDR2 FQGTGA. This CDR3 comprises 15 residues. The DNA for the CDR3 is TGTGCCAGCAGCATCACTAGAGCTGGGGCCAACGTCCTGACTTTC. Translated, it gives CASSITRAGANVLTF.